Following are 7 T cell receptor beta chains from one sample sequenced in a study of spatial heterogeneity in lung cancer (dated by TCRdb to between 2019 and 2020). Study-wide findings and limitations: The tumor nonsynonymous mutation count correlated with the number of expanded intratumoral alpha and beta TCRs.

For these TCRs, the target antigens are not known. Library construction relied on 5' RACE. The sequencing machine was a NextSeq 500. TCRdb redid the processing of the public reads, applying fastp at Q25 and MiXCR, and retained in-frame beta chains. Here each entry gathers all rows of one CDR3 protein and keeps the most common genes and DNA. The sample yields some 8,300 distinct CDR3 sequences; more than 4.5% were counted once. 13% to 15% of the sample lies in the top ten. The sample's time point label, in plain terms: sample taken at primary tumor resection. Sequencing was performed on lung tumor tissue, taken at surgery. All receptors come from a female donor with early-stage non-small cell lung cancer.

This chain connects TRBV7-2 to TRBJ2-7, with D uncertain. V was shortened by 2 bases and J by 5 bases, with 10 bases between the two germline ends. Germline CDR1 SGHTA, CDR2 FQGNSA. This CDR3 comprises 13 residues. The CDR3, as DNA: TGTGCCAGCAGCTTACTGGCAGTCGACGAGCAGTACTTC. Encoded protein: CASSLLAVDEQYF.

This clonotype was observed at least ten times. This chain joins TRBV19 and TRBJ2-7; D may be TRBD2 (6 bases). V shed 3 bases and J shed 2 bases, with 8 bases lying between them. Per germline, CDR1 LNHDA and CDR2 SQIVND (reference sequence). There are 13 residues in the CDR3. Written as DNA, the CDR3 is TGTGCCAGTAGTATGGGCGGGGCCTACGAGCAGTACTTC. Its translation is CASSMGGAYEQYF.

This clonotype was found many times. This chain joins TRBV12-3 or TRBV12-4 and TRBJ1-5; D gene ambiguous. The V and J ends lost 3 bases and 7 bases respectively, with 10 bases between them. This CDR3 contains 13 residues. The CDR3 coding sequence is TGTGCCAGCAGTTTGAGACACGGGCAGCCCCAGCATTTT. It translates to CASSLRHGQPQHF.

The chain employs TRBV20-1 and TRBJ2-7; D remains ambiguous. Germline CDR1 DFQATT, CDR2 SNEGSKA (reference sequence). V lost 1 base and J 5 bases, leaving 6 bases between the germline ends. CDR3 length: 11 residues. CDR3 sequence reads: CSARGADEQYF. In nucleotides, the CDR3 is TGCAGTGCTAGAGGGGCAGACGAGCAGTACTTC.

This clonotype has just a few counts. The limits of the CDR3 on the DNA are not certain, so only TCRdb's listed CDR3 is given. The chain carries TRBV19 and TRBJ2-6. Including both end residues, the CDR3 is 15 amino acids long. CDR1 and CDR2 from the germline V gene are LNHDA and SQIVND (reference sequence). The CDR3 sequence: CASSIFGSGANVLNF.

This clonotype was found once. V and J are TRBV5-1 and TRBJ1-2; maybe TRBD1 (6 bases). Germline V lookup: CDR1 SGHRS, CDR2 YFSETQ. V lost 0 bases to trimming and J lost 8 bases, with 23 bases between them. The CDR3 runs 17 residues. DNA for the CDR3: TGCGCCAGCAGCTTGGGGAACCTCAGGGGAGATACCAGCGGCTACACCTTC. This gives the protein CASSLGNLRGDTSGYTF.

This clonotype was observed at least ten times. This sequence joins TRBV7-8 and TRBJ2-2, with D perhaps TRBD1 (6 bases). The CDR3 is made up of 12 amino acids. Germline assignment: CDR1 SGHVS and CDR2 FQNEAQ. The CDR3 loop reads CTDSPNTGELFF. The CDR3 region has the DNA TGTACGGACAGTCCGAACACCGGGGAGCTGTTTTTT. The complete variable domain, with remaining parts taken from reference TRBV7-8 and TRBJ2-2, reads GAGVSQSPRYKVAKRGQDVALRCDPISGHVSLFWYQQALGQGPEFLTYFQNEAQLDKSGLPSDRFFAERPEGSVSTLKIQRTQQEDSAVYLCTDSPNTGELFFGEGSRLTVL.